These T cell receptor beta chains were read from a single sample in a study of technical replicates of blood from several donors. Some clones are missing from TCRdb's copy, which holds only in-frame ones; the method was immunoSEQ multiplex PCR. The table lists about 83,000 clones, around 94% of them singletons, with more than 0.2% in the top ten. Source material: T cells isolated from PBMCs. The receptors stem from a human donor in good health. The CDR3 runs from the conserved cysteine through the conserved F or W. A D gene is named only where the DNA matches it firmly. The listing skips clone size in some rows; elsewhere it reads once, few, many or a size class.

TRBJ2-3,TRBV7-9,-,once,TGTGCCAGCAGCTCACCGGGACTCAGCACAGATACGCAGTATTTT,CASSSPGLSTDTQYF
TRBJ2-6,TRBV28,-,-,TGTGCCAGCAGTTCACCAGGCGCTGGGGCCAACGTCCTGACTTTC,CASSSPGAGANVLTF
TRBJ1-3,TRBV11-2,-,-,TGTGCCAGCACCCTGACAGACAAAAACACCATATATTTT,CASTLTDKNTIYF
TRBJ2-3,TRBV29-1,TRBD1,-,TGCAGCGTTGAGTGGGACAGGGGGACAGATACGCAGTATTTT,CSVEWDRGTDTQYF
TRBJ1-5,TRBV27,-,-,TGTGCCAGCAGTTGGGGGGGGCACAAACAGCCCCAGCATTTT,CASSWGGHKQPQHF
TRBJ2-5,TRBV15,-,-,TGTGCCACCAGCAGAGATCCAGGAGAGACCCAGTACTTC,CATSRDPGETQYF
TRBJ2-7,TRBV6-4,TRBD1,-,TGTGCCAGCCGGACCGGGACAGGGAACGAGCAGTACTTC,CASRTGTGNEQYF
TRBJ2-7,TRBV7-9,-,-,TGTGCCAGCAGCTTAACCTTCTCGGGGGAGGGGGAATACGAGCAGTACTTC,CASSLTFSGEGEYEQYF
TRBJ1-3,TRBV6-5,-,few,TGTGCCAGCAGTTATCAGGGATACGGAAACACCATATATTTT,CASSYQGYGNTIYF
TRBJ2-7,TRBV5-4,TRBD1,-,TGTGCCAGCAGCTTAGGGGGCACCTACGAGCAGTACTTC,CASSLGGTYEQYF
TRBJ2-5,TRBV7-2,TRBD2,-,TGTGCCAGCAGCCTAGGCGGGCTAGCGGGAGAGATGGAGACCCAGTACTTC,CASSLGGLAGEMETQYF
TRBJ2-7,TRBV2,-,-,TGTGCCAGCAGTTTAGACATCTACGAGCAGTACTTC,CASSLDIYEQYF
TRBJ2-4,TRBV7-6,TRBD2,-,TGTGCCAGCAGCATAGCGGGGGGGAACATTCAGTACTTC,CASSIAGGNIQYF
TRBJ2-2,TRBV7-6,-,-,TGTGCCAGCAGTTTAGCGTTCCTGGACAGAGAGACCGGGGAGCTGTTTTTT,CASSLAFLDRETGELFF
TRBJ2-7,TRBV11-2,TRBD1,once,TGTGCCAGCAGCTCGGGGACAGGGGGCTACGAGCAGTACTTC,CASSSGTGGYEQYF
TRBJ1-4,TRBV7-9,-,-,TGTGCCAGCACCCTTGGTCCAGGGGAAGAAAAACTGTTTTTT,CASTLGPGEEKLFF
TRBJ1-2,TRBV2,-,-,TGTGCCAGCAGTACCCCCAGTCTCCTTGCTCCTTCTAACTATGGCTACACCTTC,CASSTPSLLAPSNYGYTF
TRBJ1-6,TRBV11-2,-,-,TGTGCCAGCAGCTCGGGGAGGGGAGGGTCACCCCTCCACTTT,CASSSGRGGSPLHF
TRBJ2-7,TRBV9,TRBD1,-,TGTGCCAGCAGCGGGGCAGGGGGCTACGAGCAGTACTTC,CASSGAGGYEQYF
TRBJ2-1,TRBV7-9,TRBD2,once,TGTGCCAGCAGCCCCCAAGCGGGAGGGGACAATGAGCAGTTCTTC,CASSPQAGGDNEQFF
TRBJ2-2,TRBV6-5,-,-,TGTGCCAGCAGGAACCCAGGGGTTAACACCGGGGAGCTGTTTTTT,CASRNPGVNTGELFF
TRBJ2-1,TRBV2,TRBD2,-,TGTGCCAGCAGTAAAACTAGCGGGGAGCAGTTCTTC,CASSKTSGEQFF
TRBJ2-7,TRBV28,-,-,TGTGCCAGCAGTTTGTTCCGCGCCCAGCAGTACTTC,CASSLFRAQQYF
TRBJ1-5,TRBV7-8,-,-,TGTGCCAGCAGCCCTACCCGCGGCGGCAGCAGCAATCAGCCCCAGCATTTT,CASSPTRGGSSNQPQHF
TRBJ1-1,TRBV11-3,TRBD1,-,TGTGCCAGCAGCTTCGGGACAGGGGAAAGACCTGCTTTCTTT,CASSFGTGERPAFF
TRBJ2-7,TRBV5-1,-,-,TGCGCCAGCAGCCCCCGATCGTCGGGAAAAACCTACGAGCAGTACTTC,CASSPRSSGKTYEQYF
TRBJ2-7,TRBV25-1,-,-,TGTGCCAGCAGTGGCGGACTATTCCCCCCCACCGCTTACGAGCAGTACTTC,CASSGGLFPPTAYEQYF
TRBJ2-1,TRBV7-3,-,-,TGTGCCAGCAGCGCGTCCGACTACTACAATGAGCAGTTCTTC,CASSASDYYNEQFF
TRBJ2-6,TRBV6-1,-,once,TGTGCCAGCAGTGAACACGGACAGCTCATATCTGGGGCCAACGTCCTGACTTTC,CASSEHGQLISGANVLTF
TRBJ1-2,TRBV4-1,TRBD1,-,TGCGCCAGCAGCCAAGTCTGGGGTACAGGGGGCACGGGGGGCTACACCTTC,CASSQVWGTGGTGGYTF
TRBJ1-2,TRBV6-5,TRBD1,once,TGTGCCAGCAGCCGTGACAGGGAGAATGGCTACACCTTC,CASSRDRENGYTF
TRBJ1-1,TRBV2,-,-,TGTGCCACCACCGGATCGGGGGGGAACACTGAAGCTTTCTTT,CATTGSGGNTEAFF
TRBJ2-3,TRBV28,TRBD2,-,TGTGCCAGCAGTCCGGGGGGAGGGCCCTCCCAGTATTTT,CASSPGGGPSQYF
TRBJ2-7,TRBV19,-,-,TGTGCCAGTAGTAACCCGGAGGGTGCCTCCTACGAGCAGTACTTC,CASSNPEGASYEQYF
TRBJ1-4,TRBV15,TRBD1,few,TGTGCCACCAGCACGGGACAGGGGTTTGAAAAACTGTTTTTT,CATSTGQGFEKLFF
TRBJ2-3,TRBV2,TRBD2,-,TGTGCCAGCAGTGAGTTCCGCGGGGGAGGGCTGGGCACAGATACGCAGTATTTT,CASSEFRGGGLGTDTQYF
TRBJ2-1,TRBV9,-,-,TGTGCCAGCAGCGTAGCATTACAGGGTAGCTCCTACAATGAGCAGTTCTTC,CASSVALQGSSYNEQFF
TRBJ2-3,TRBV27,TRBD2,-,TGTGCCAGCAGTTTACATCCTCGGGGAGGGGATACGCAGTATTTT,CASSLHPRGGDTQYF
TRBJ2-5,TRBV6-1,TRBD2,-,TGTGCCAGCAGTCCCCCAACCGGGGGGAGGGAGACCCAGTACTTC,CASSPPTGGRETQYF
TRBJ2-7,TRBV7-9,TRBD1,-,TGTGCCAGCAGCGCCCGGGACAGGGCCTTAGAGCAGTACTTC,CASSARDRALEQYF
TRBJ2-7,TRBV30,TRBD2,once,TGTGCCTGGAGTTTCGGGACTAGCGGGGGGGACCTCCTTTACGAGCAGTACTTC,CAWSFGTSGGDLLYEQYF
TRBJ1-6,TRBV2,TRBD1,-,TGTGCCAGCAGTGAATCACAGGGGAATTCACCCCTCCACTTT,CASSESQGNSPLHF
TRBJ2-3,TRBV13,-,-,TGTGCCAGCAGGTTGTGGGGGACTCGCACAGATACGCAGTATTTT,CASRLWGTRTDTQYF
TRBJ1-2,TRBV6-1,-,-,TGTGCCAGCGCAAGAGAGGGTCACTATGGCTACACCTTC,CASAREGHYGYTF
TRBJ2-1,TRBV2,TRBD2,-,TGTGCCAGCACTGAAACAAGGGCGGCTAGCGGGTACAATGAGCAGTTCTTC,CASTETRAASGYNEQFF